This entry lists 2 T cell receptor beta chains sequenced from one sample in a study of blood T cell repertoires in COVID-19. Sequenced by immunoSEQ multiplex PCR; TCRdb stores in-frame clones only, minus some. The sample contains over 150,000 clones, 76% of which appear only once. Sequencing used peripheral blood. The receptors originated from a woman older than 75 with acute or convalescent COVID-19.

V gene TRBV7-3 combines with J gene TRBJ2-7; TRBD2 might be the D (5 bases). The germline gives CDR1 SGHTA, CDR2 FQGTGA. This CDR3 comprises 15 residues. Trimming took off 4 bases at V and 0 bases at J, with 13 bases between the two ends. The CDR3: CASSSGGGFSYEQYF. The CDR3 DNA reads TGTGCCAGCAGCTCCGGCGGCGGGTTCTCCTACGAGCAGTACTTC. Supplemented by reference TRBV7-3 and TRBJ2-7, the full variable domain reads GAGVSQTPSNKVTEKGKYVELRCDPISGHTALYWYRQSLGQGPEFLIYFQGTGAADDSGLPNDRFFAVRPEGSVSTLKIQRTERGDSAVYLCASSSGGGFSYEQYFGPGTRLTVT.

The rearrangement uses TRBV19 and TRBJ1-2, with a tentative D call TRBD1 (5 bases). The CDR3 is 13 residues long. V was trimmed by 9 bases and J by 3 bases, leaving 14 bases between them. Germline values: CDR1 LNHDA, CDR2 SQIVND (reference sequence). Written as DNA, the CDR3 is TGTGCCAGCGAATACAGACAGTACTATGGCTACACCTTC. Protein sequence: CASEYRQYYGYTF.